This TCR beta chain was identified during a study of T cell responses to AZD1222 COVID-19 vaccine (dated by TCRdb to the early 2020s). Turning to the overall study: AZD1222 recipients with second doses at about 4 weeks or about 12 weeks were pooled, because spike-specific TCR depth and breadth did not differ between schedules. TCR sequencing covered 230 or so trial participants: 200 to 210 given two doses of AZD1222 and 26 given two doses of MenACWY control vaccine. Enrollment into the trials was organized by age into subgroups of 18-55, 56-69 and 70-plus years, and those subgroups contained roughly 160, 29 and 62 TCR-sequenced participants, respectively. Study-level results and caveats: Vaccine-associated CD4 TCRs spanned the whole spike protein, with dominant responses in regions 160-218 and 743-854. Because no day 14 peak-response samples were available, the repertoires could be characterized only after the peak T cell response. Conclusions about previously exposed vaccinees were limited because only a handful of AZD1222 recipients were SARS-CoV-2 seropositive at baseline. Reportedly, almost half of the unique spike-specific TCRs recognized epitopes lying outside the regions that are mutated in the B.1.351 and B.1.1.7 variants. Participants were mostly white British, with more females than males. The authors suggested clonal diversity may have been underestimated. The 56-69-year group was small, and its depth increase did not reach significance, likely because of low power. After two AZD1222 doses, spike-specific TCR breadth and depth were significantly higher than at day 0 and than in MenACWY recipients.

In the paper's terms, the time point label means: baseline before first vaccination. Vaccinee samples came from UK trials COV001 and COV002, including a single-blind randomized controlled phase 2/3 trial of AZD1222 (ChAdOx1 nCoV-19) in healthy adults. For TCRbeta chain sequencing, PBMC samples from trial participants were taken at day 0 and at day 28 after the second dose. The CDR3 covers 16 residues, taking in both the cysteine and the phenylalanine. Only the CDR3 part of the read is kept: 48 bases, read in frame from the first base. The germline V gene supplies CDR1 SNHLY and CDR2 FYNNEI. V is trimmed back by 6 bases and J by 4 bases, and the junction contains 11 bases that no gene match accounts for. As regards this clone: The clone's antigen remains unknown. It has no much larger one-base neighbor in the sample; base qualities were not kept.

The CDR3 regions of human TCRbeta chains were analyzed by immunosequencing. As for the original processing: Repertoire TCRs were matched against a reference library of SARS-CoV-2-specific TCRs generated with the MIRA antigen-specificity platform. Breadth was defined as the fraction of unique TCRs that were SARS-CoV-2-associated. Depth was defined as the fraction of total T cells that were SARS-CoV-2-associated. Using the MIRA data, each spike-specific TCR was assigned both to the spike region to which the TCR was reactive and to a CD4 or CD8 class. Log10-transformed breadth and depth values were compared by one-way ANOVA with Sidak's multiple comparisons tests. TCRdb provides this immuneACCESS table in a form limited to in-frame rearrangements. Some clones are lacking; in checked studies, under half of them reflect an unresolved V gene, and why the rest are absent is not known. V, J and clone size were drawn from that table, and D and trimming were deduced from the DNA. This sample gives about 67,000 clones in total; around four fifths of them show up just once. In total, the top ten clones hold 21% of the sample.

This sequence was found in an adult in good health. The chain uses TRBV2 and TRBJ2-2; 7 central nucleotides agree with TRBD1. The sequences come from peripheral blood, collected on day 0 of AZD1222 vaccination. The CDR3 corresponds to CASRGATGSGTGELFF. The sequenced DNA is TGTGCCAGCAGAGGAGCGACAGGGTCGGGCACCGGGGAGCTGTTTTTT.